A selection of T cell receptor beta chains follows, all from one sample in a study of blood T cell repertoires in COVID-19. Clones were read by immunoSEQ multiplex PCR, and TCRdb kept only the in-frame ones, dropping some. The data contain hundreds of thousands of clones, about 88% of them seen just once; the ten biggest clones take up roughly 1%. Specimen: PBMCs or T cells enriched from blood (not recorded which). These receptors all come from a young woman who had recovered from COVID-19. CDR3s include the opening cysteine and the closing phenylalanine or tryptophan. D genes are given only for firm matches. Clone sizes are given selectively: once, few, many, or a class where the clone is expanded.

>TRBJ2-1|-|-|TRBV27
CASSLGGGSYNEQFF
TGTGCCAGCAGTTTAGGGGGAGGCTCCTACAATGAGCAGTTCTTC
>TRBJ1-4|-|TRBD1|TRBV3-1/TRBV3-2
CASSQASGGWPTNEKLFF
TGTGCCAGCAGCCAAGCTTCAGGGGGTTGGCCAACTAATGAAAAACTGTTTTTT
>TRBJ2-1|-|TRBD2|TRBV27
CASSLLAGGPYNEQFF
TGTGCCAGCAGTTTATTAGCGGGGGGCCCCTACAATGAGCAGTTCTTC
>TRBJ2-2|-|-|TRBV5-5
CASSYREGTGELFF
TGTGCCAGCAGCTACAGGGAGGGGACCGGGGAGCTGTTTTTT
>TRBJ1-5|-|-|TRBV12-2
CASRLADRGVQPQHF
TGTGCAAGTCGCTTAGCGGACAGGGGGGTTCAGCCCCAGCATTTT
>TRBJ1-3|-|-|TRBV11-2
CASRPPGVAGNTIYF
TGTGCCAGCAGGCCCCCCGGGGTAGCGGGAAACACCATATATTTT
>TRBJ1-2|few|TRBD1|TRBV29-1
CSVEPTGGSGYTF
TGCAGCGTTGAGCCCACAGGGGGCTCAGGCTACACCTTC
>TRBJ1-3|-|-|TRBV6-4
CASSDLTDESGNTIYF
TGTGCCAGCAGTGACTTGACAGACGAATCTGGAAACACCATATATTTT
>TRBJ2-2|few|TRBD1|TRBV11-2
CASSPKVPGQRTGELFF
TGTGCCAGCAGCCCCAAGGTTCCGGGACAGAGGACCGGGGAGCTGTTTTTT
>TRBJ2-1|-|-|TRBV19
CASSVLRGSSYNEQFF
TGTGCCAGTAGTGTACTCAGGGGAAGCTCCTACAATGAGCAGTTCTTC
>TRBJ1-1|few|-|TRBV28
CASSFRDIVTEAFF
TGTGCCAGCAGTTTTAGGGACATAGTGACTGAAGCTTTCTTT
>TRBJ2-1|-|TRBD2|TRBV10-2
CASSLAGVYNEQFF
TGCGCCAGCAGTTTAGCGGGGGTGTACAATGAGCAGTTCTTC
>TRBJ1-4|-|TRBD1|TRBV7-2
CASSPTGGGEKLFF
TGTGCCAGCAGCCCTACAGGGGGAGGAGAAAAACTGTTTTTT
>TRBJ1-4|few|TRBD1|TRBV2
CASQPGQSLEKLFF
TGTGCCAGCCAACCGGGACAGAGCCTTGAAAAACTGTTTTTT
>TRBJ2-3|-|TRBD1|TRBV7-2
CASSFGPGQGTDTQYF
TGTGCCAGCAGCTTCGGCCCGGGACAGGGGACAGATACGCAGTATTTT
>TRBJ2-5|-|-|TRBV5-6
CASSLAPGEETQYF
TGTGCCAGCAGCCTAGCCCCCGGAGAAGAGACCCAGTACTTC
>TRBJ2-5|-|-|TRBV27
CASSLFGQSQETQYF
TGTGCCAGCAGTTTATTCGGACAGAGCCAAGAGACCCAGTACTTC
>TRBJ1-1|-|-|TRBV7-2
CASSLVVTGNTEAFF
TGTGCCAGCAGCTTAGTAGTGACAGGGAACACTGAAGCTTTCTTT
>TRBJ1-5|-|TRBD1|TRBV19
CASSIGPNRGQGPQHF
TGTGCCAGTAGTATAGGGCCTAACAGGGGCCAGGGGCCCCAGCATTTT
>TRBJ1-1|-|-|TRBV7-9
CASSVQDTEAFF
TGTGCCAGCAGCGTACAGGACACTGAAGCTTTCTTT
>TRBJ1-6|-|-|TRBV6-5
CATGGGYGSPLHF
TGTGCCACCGGGGGGGGCTACGGGTCACCCCTCCACTTT
>TRBJ1-1|-|TRBD1|TRBV6-5
CASSQQGMGTEAFF
TGTGCCAGCAGTCAACAGGGGATGGGGACTGAAGCTTTCTTT
>TRBJ1-3|-|TRBD1|TRBV7-8
CASSLGAGQSSGNTIYF
TGTGCCAGCAGCTTAGGGGCGGGACAGAGCTCTGGAAACACCATATATTTT
>TRBJ2-2|-|TRBD2|TRBV3-1/TRBV3-2
CASSLGGGNTGELFF
TGTGCCAGCAGCCTAGGCGGGGGGAACACCGGGGAGCTGTTTTTT
>TRBJ2-7|-|-|TRBV19
CASSTSITGYEQYF
TGTGCCAGTAGTACGTCCATCACAGGGTACGAGCAGTACTTC
>TRBJ1-6|few|TRBD1|TRBV10-3
CAIGGQATNSPLHF
TGTGCCATAGGAGGACAGGCGACAAATTCACCCCTCCACTTT
>TRBJ1-2|-|-|TRBV5-1
CASSSAMGGRIYGYTF
TGCGCCAGCAGCTCCGCTATGGGGGGGCGCATCTATGGCTACACCTTC
>TRBJ2-3|-|TRBD1|TRBV7-8
CASSLINRGDTQYF
TGTGCCAGCAGCTTGATAAACAGGGGAGATACGCAGTATTTT
>TRBJ1-5|-|TRBD1|TRBV19
CASSVRDRGLQPQHF
TGTGCCAGTAGTGTCCGGGACAGGGGGCTTCAGCCCCAGCATTTT
>TRBJ1-5|-|-|TRBV19
CASSIRPEPQHF
TGTGCCAGTAGTATTCGCCCGGAGCCCCAGCATTTT
>TRBJ1-1|-|-|TRBV10-2
CASSEQVNTEAFF
TGCGCCAGCAGTGAGCAGGTGAACACTGAAGCTTTCTTT
>TRBJ1-1|-|-|TRBV5-6
CASSPRENTEAFF
TGTGCCAGCAGCCCACGGGAGAACACTGAAGCTTTCTTT
>TRBJ1-6|-|-|TRBV7-9
CASSSGSYNSPLHF
TGTGCCAGCAGCTCAGGCTCCTATAATTCACCCCTCCACTTT
>TRBJ1-6|-|-|TRBV4-3
CASSQDSPGNSPLHF
TGCGCCAGCAGCCAGGACAGCCCAGGGAATTCACCCCTCCACTTT
>TRBJ1-1|-|-|TRBV19
CASRGSGDTEAFF
TGTGCCAGTAGAGGATCAGGCGACACTGAAGCTTTCTTT
>TRBJ1-6|-|TRBD1|TRBV2
CASRTGGNNSPLHF
TGTGCCAGCAGAACAGGGGGCAATAATTCACCCCTCCACTTT
>TRBJ2-1|-|-|TRBV27
CASSFEGTAYNEQFF
TGTGCCAGCAGTTTCGAGGGTACAGCTTACAATGAGCAGTTCTTC
>TRBJ1-5|few|TRBD1|TRBV9
CASSAQDRTGPQHF
TGTGCCAGCAGCGCACAAGATCGGACAGGGCCCCAGCATTTT
>TRBJ1-2|-|TRBD1|TRBV11-2
CASSLEVTGVGYTF
TGTGCCAGCAGCTTAGAAGTGACAGGGGTCGGCTACACCTTC
>TRBJ1-3|-|TRBD1|TRBV5-4
CASTAGQSGHTIYF
TGTGCCAGCACCGCGGGACAGTCGGGCCACACCATATATTTT
>TRBJ1-5|once|TRBD1|TRBV2
CASSESRGPVQPQHF
TGTGCCAGCAGTGAAAGCAGGGGGCCTGTGCAGCCCCAGCATTTT
>TRBJ1-1|-|-|TRBV5-1
CASSVRWNTEAFF
TGCGCCAGCAGCGTTCGGTGGAACACTGAAGCTTTCTTT
>TRBJ2-3|-|-|TRBV2
CASSAEGARTDAQYF
TGTGCCAGCAGTGCGGAAGGGGCGAGAACAGATGCGCAGTATTTT
>TRBJ1-4|-|-|TRBV30
CAWRPPPGNEKLFF
TGTGCCTGGAGGCCCCCCCCGGGGAATGAAAAACTGTTTTTT
>TRBJ1-1|-|TRBD1|TRBV30
CAWSRDRETEAFF
TGTGCCTGGAGTCGGGACAGGGAGACTGAAGCTTTCTTT
>TRBJ1-2|-|-|TRBV7-9
CASSLADTSYGYTF
TGTGCCAGCAGCTTAGCGGACACCTCCTATGGCTACACCTTC
>TRBJ2-1|-|TRBD1|TRBV7-9
CASRPSNRGLERNEQFF
TGTGCCAGCAGGCCCAGTAACAGGGGGCTCGAGAGAAATGAGCAGTTCTTC
>TRBJ2-4|-|-|TRBV6-5
CASSYSTGSKNIQYF
TGTGCCAGCAGTTACTCGACAGGATCTAAAAACATTCAGTACTTC
>TRBJ2-7|few|TRBD1|TRBV27
CASSVQGIGSYEQYF
TGTGCCAGCAGTGTACAGGGGATTGGTTCCTACGAGCAGTACTTC
>TRBJ1-4|-|-|TRBV5-1
CASSGVSTGNEKLFF
TGCGCCAGCAGCGGGGTGTCCACAGGCAATGAAAAACTGTTTTTT
>TRBJ2-5|few|TRBD1|TRBV11-2
CASSLDLGQGQETQYF
TGTGCCAGCAGCTTAGACCTTGGACAGGGGCAAGAGACCCAGTACTTC
>TRBJ2-3|-|-|TRBV7-8
CASSPQGDTQYF
TGTGCCAGCAGCCCTCAGGGAGATACGCAGTATTTT
>TRBJ1-5|-|-|TRBV6-1
CASSEYRSNSNQPQHF
TGTGCCAGCAGTGAATACAGAAGTAATAGCAATCAGCCCCAGCATTTT
>TRBJ1-6|-|-|TRBV18
CASSLGAGADSPLHF
TGTGCCAGCTCACTTGGGGCAGGGGCCGATTCACCCCTCCACTTT
>TRBJ1-3|-|-|TRBV7-9
CASSFSTGPSGNTIYF
TGTGCCAGCAGCTTTAGCACAGGGCCCTCTGGAAACACCATATATTTT
>TRBJ2-1|-|-|TRBV12-3/TRBV12-4
CASSLTKQQFF
TGTGCCAGCAGTTTGACAAAACAGCAGTTCTTC
>TRBJ1-2|-|-|TRBV14
CASSQDSPNYGYTF
TGTGCCAGCAGCCAGGACAGCCCCAACTATGGCTACACCTTC
>TRBJ1-1|-|TRBD1|TRBV14
CASSRQTGGNEAFF
TGTGCCAGCAGCCGACAGACAGGGGGCAATGAAGCTTTCTTT